This T cell receptor beta chain was sequenced during a study of T cell changes during pregnancy in multiple sclerosis. This CDR3 comprises 14 residues. Germline CDR1 and CDR2: SGHTA and FQGNSA. Germline trimming cut 5 bases from V and 6 bases from J; bases unmatched to any gene: 5. Profiling relied on immunoSEQ multiplex PCR, and the TCRdb table lists in-frame clones only, not all of them. Altogether about 98,000 clones are present, about 91% being singletons, with the ten largest covering less than 2.5%. Only a few counts were recorded for this clone. This specimen was peripheral blood, taken after pregnancy. The clonotype originates from a female donor in good health, enrolled as a control in a pregnancy study. V is TRBV7-2 and J is TRBJ1-1; TRBD1 agrees at 11 bases. The CDR3 loop reads CASSRDRGGSEAFF. The CDR3 bases are TGTGCCAGCAGCCGGGACAGGGGGGGCTCTGAAGCTTTCTTT.